This T cell receptor (beta chain) stems from a study of human CD8 memory T cell subsets. UMI-labeled 5' RACE was used, and it produced the TCR beta libraries. TCRdb re-called the 5' RACE reads and catalogs CDR3 proteins one per entry, DNA excluded. The table for this sample gives around 9,800 distinct CDR3 sequences. This CDR3 is built from 17 residues. CD8+ T cells were isolated by negative magnetic selection. The chain links TRBV12-3 or TRBV12-4 to TRBJ2-1; TCRdb selects TRBD2, and the lack of DNA leaves this call unchecked. The sample taken for sequencing was CD8+ T cells from PBMCs. The receptor's source is a human donor in good health. The CDR3 sequence is CASSPLRGTSAYNEQFF.